This T cell receptor (beta chain) emerged from a study of T cell changes during pregnancy in multiple sclerosis. This clone was seen only a few times. The CDR3 spans 14 residues. Germline-derived CDR1 and CDR2 are SGHTS and YDEGEE. The ends were cut back, 2 bases at V and 7 bases at J, with 15 bases in the middle. Method: immunoSEQ multiplex PCR; TCRdb's copy keeps in-frame clones and lacks some. The sample carries more than 95,000 clones, approximately 93% recorded once. This rearrangement joins TRBV5-8 to TRBJ1-1, with D perhaps matching TRBD1 (5 bases). This material consisted of peripheral blood, taken after pregnancy. The clonotype comes from a female donor with multiple sclerosis, enrolled in a pregnancy study. The CDR3 loop is CASSFSQGWGEAFF. The CDR3 bases are TGTGCCAGCAGCTTCAGTCAGGGCTGGGGTGAAGCTTTCTTT.